The 28 T cell receptor beta chains below were found in one sample sequenced in a study of blood T cell repertoires in COVID-19 (dated by TCRdb to between 2020 and 2021). The receptor library was made with the immunoSEQ multiplex PCR assay. Sourced from immuneACCESS, this table was stored by TCRdb with only in-frame sequences that have V and J called. A share of the clones is absent; for the studies checked, an unresolved V gene accounts for under half, and the remainder has no known explanation. This sample holds more than 300,000 clones; approximately 88% were observed only once. In total, the top ten clones hold 1.6% of the sample. Sequenced: peripheral blood. The source of these receptors is a woman in her twenties or thirties with COVID-19, enrolled during active disease.

V usage is TRBV11-2 and J usage is TRBJ1-6; 8 nucleotides line up with TRBD1. The CDR3 is 18 amino acids. The junction had 12 bases not matched to a gene; V was cut back by 1 base and J by 7 bases. CDR1 is SGHAT and CDR2 is FQNNGV in the germline V gene. CDR3 nucleotide sequence: TGTGCCAGCAGCTTAGTGTTCAGGACAGGGTTGAGAAATTCACCCCTCCACTTT. Protein sequence: CASSLVFRTGLRNSPLHF.

V is TRBV3-1 (or the pseudogene TRBV3-2) and J is TRBJ2-7; D gene uncertain. The length of the CDR3 is 16 residues. Per the germline V gene, CDR1 is LGHDT and CDR2 is YNNKEL (reference sequence). The germline V and J ends were trimmed by 0 bases and 3 bases, with 15 bases remaining between them. The CDR3 sequence is CASSQDWRLVYYEQYF. The CDR3 bases are TGTGCCAGCAGCCAAGATTGGCGGTTGGTTTACTACGAGCAGTACTTC.

The CDR3 here is CASSKEITGVRTEAFF. CDR3 DNA sequence: TGCGCCAGCAGCAAAGAAATTACAGGGGTCAGGACTGAAGCTTTCTTT. V gene TRBV5-1 combines with J gene TRBJ1-1, with TRBD1 matching over 7 bases. V was pared by 4 bases and J by 5 bases, with 14 bases of the junction left unmatched. The CDR3 length is 16 residues. Germline lookup yields CDR1 SGHRS and CDR2 YFSETQ.

This chain connects TRBV29-1 to TRBJ1-3; no firm D call. Germline assignment: CDR1 SQVTM and CDR2 ANQGSEA. The CDR3 spans 14 residues. V was trimmed by 3 bases and J by 0 bases, leaving 9 bases between them. CDR3 coding DNA: TGCAGCGTTGAGGCACCAAACTCTGGAAACACCATATATTTT. It is translated as CSVEAPNSGNTIYF.

V and J are TRBV7-2 and TRBJ2-1, with D maybe TRBD2 (5 bases). The CDR3 spans 17 residues. Germline CDR1 SGHTA, CDR2 FQGNSA. The ends were cut back, 5 bases at V and 1 base at J, with 18 bases in the middle. The CDR3 coding sequence is TGTGCCAGCAGCATAGTGGCGACTACTAGGTCCTACAATGAGCAGTTCTTC. The encoded protein is CASSIVATTRSYNEQFF.

CDR3 sequence: CASSQLRKQNSPLHF. The CDR3, as DNA: TGCGCCAGCAGCCAACTCAGGAAGCAGAATTCACCCCTCCACTTT. This chain links TRBV4-1 with TRBJ1-6; D call uncertain. This CDR3 comprises 15 residues. The V gene's germline CDR1 is MGHRA and CDR2 YSYEKL. V gave up 2 bases and J gave up 7 bases, with 12 bases separating them.

The gene calls are TRBV27 and TRBJ1-6, with D perhaps TRBD1 (5 bases). Germline CDR1 is MNHEY and CDR2 is SMNVEV (reference sequence). This CDR3 comprises 14 residues. The V end lost 3 bases, the J end lost 10 bases, and 13 bases lay between the germline ends. The CDR3 reads CASSLGGSPSPLHF. The CDR3 nucleotides are TGTGCCAGCAGTTTGGGGGGATCTCCATCACCCCTCCACTTT.

The rearrangement links TRBV19 to TRBJ1-2; TRBD1 agrees at 7 bases. V gave up 11 bases and J gave up 6 bases; unmatched junction bases: 6. The CDR3 totals 11 residues. Germline V gene sequence: CDR1 LNHDA, CDR2 SQIVND (reference sequence). CDR3 loop: CAVGTANGYTF. CDR3 DNA sequence: TGTGCCGTCGGGACAGCGAATGGCTACACCTTC.

This clone is a singleton in its sample. The rearrangement uses TRBV6-5 and TRBJ2-2; a weak D match, TRBD2 (6 bases). The CDR3 consists of 12 residues. Germline V gives CDR1 MNHEY, CDR2 SVGAGI. Trimming took off 6 bases at V and 5 bases at J, with 7 bases between the two ends. The CDR3 region is CASRRGTGELFF. CDR3 nucleotide sequence: TGTGCCAGCAGACGGGGGACCGGGGAGCTGTTTTTT.

This chain uses TRBV5-1 with TRBJ2-3; 11 bases agree with TRBD2. This CDR3 comprises 15 residues. The V gene end was trimmed by 4 bases and the J gene end by 5 bases; junction bases not matched to a gene: 6. In germline, CDR1 is SGHRS, CDR2 YFSETQ. CDR3: CASSVLAGGEDTQYF. Written as DNA, the CDR3 is TGCGCCAGCAGCGTGCTAGCGGGGGGAGAAGATACGCAGTATTTT.

The chain employs TRBV7-6 and TRBJ2-1; 7 nucleotides agree with TRBD2. The CDR3 totals 17 residues. J was trimmed by 1 base and V by 5 bases; bases with no gene match: 11. Germline V gives CDR1 SGHVS, CDR2 FNYEAQ. This CDR3 reads CASSRLRASGSYNEQFF. CDR3 DNA: TGTGCCAGCAGCCGGTTGAGGGCTAGCGGTTCCTACAATGAGCAGTTCTTC.

V and J are TRBV2 and TRBJ1-2; D is uncertain. This CDR3 has 13 amino acids. V lost 8 bases, J lost 4 bases, and 14 bases lay in between. Germline V CDR1 and CDR2: SNHLY, FYNNEI. The DNA of the CDR3 is TGTGCCAGCGTACTTTATCTTGGCTATGGCTACACCTTC. Translation gives CASVLYLGYGYTF.

The chain couples TRBV7-8 to TRBJ1-1; 8 bases are a match to TRBD1. Germline V gene sequence: CDR1 SGHVS, CDR2 FQNEAQ. This CDR3 has 15 residues. The V gene end was trimmed by 2 bases and the J gene end by 4 bases; junction bases not matched to a gene: 6. The CDR3 DNA sequence: TGTGCCAGCAGCTTAACCCACAGGGGGAGCACTGAAGCTTTCTTT. This gives the protein CASSLTHRGSTEAFF.

The V call is TRBV3-1 (or the pseudogene TRBV3-2), the J call TRBJ1-3, with no clear D. The CDR3 runs to 12 residues. Germline V gene lookup returns CDR1 LGHDT and CDR2 YNNKEL (reference sequence). The ends were cut back, 3 bases at V and 7 bases at J, with 7 bases in the middle. The DNA of the CDR3 is TGTGCCAGCAGCCAGTTCCATAACACCATATATTTT. Translating it yields CASSQFHNTIYF.

This rearrangement joins TRBV7-9 to TRBJ1-1; 9 bases map to TRBD1. This CDR3 has 14 residues. In germline, CDR1 is SEHNR, CDR2 FQNEAQ (reference sequence). The trim removed 5 bases at V and 6 bases at J, leaving 7 bases unmatched. CDR3 coding DNA: TGTGCCAGCAGCCTCTTACAGGGGGCCTCTGAAGCTTTCTTT. It is translated as CASSLLQGASEAFF.

This chain joins TRBV7-2 and TRBJ1-4; no firm D call. The CDR3 runs to 14 residues. Germline CDR1 and CDR2: SGHTA and FQGNSA. V was pared by 3 bases and J by 15 bases, with 20 bases between. CDR3 loop: CASSLASNPLQMFF. The CDR3 coding sequence is TGTGCCAGCAGCTTGGCCTCAAACCCCTTGCAAATGTTTTTT.

The chain combines TRBV6-5 with TRBJ1-6; D gene unclear. The ends were cut back, 0 bases at V and 6 bases at J, with 9 bases in the middle. Germline loops: CDR1 MNHEY, CDR2 SVGAGI. CDR3 size: 15 residues. The CDR3 loop is CASSYSPAGNSPLHF. The CDR3 DNA follows: TGTGCCAGCAGTTACTCCCCGGCGGGTAATTCACCCCTCCACTTT.

This chain joins TRBV4-2 and TRBJ1-5, with TRBD1 identical over 8 bases. Germline V CDR1 and CDR2: LGHNA, YNFKEQ. There are 17 residues in the CDR3. With 2 bases clipped from V and 2 bases from J, the junction kept 8 bases outside the gene matches. Here the CDR3 DNA reads TGTGCCAGCAGCCAACCCGGGACAGGCTCCGGCAATCAGCCCCAGCATTTT. Translated, it gives CASSQPGTGSGNQPQHF.

The chain has TRBV2 and TRBJ1-2, with D unclear. Germline V CDR1 and CDR2: SNHLY, FYNNEI. This CDR3 has 14 residues. V lost 1 base to trimming and J lost 8 bases, with 14 bases between them. The CDR3: CASSEGVRVGGYTF. The CDR3 nucleotides are TGTGCCAGCAGTGAAGGTGTGAGGGTCGGGGGCTACACCTTC.

This clone appeared a single time. The chain joins TRBV7-9 to TRBJ2-7, with a weak D call TRBD1 (6 bases). V was cut by 3 bases and J by 6 bases, with 12 bases left in between. The CDR3 length is 13 residues. The germline V gene has CDR1 SEHNR and CDR2 FQNEAQ (reference sequence). The CDR3: CASSFGNRVEQYV. Written as DNA, the CDR3 is TGTGCCAGCAGCTTTGGAAACAGGGTCGAGCAGTACGTC.

The V gene is TRBV15, the J gene TRBJ1-4, with D possibly TRBD1 on 6 matching bases. The CDR3 length is 17 residues. In germline, CDR1 is LNHNV, CDR2 YYDKDF (reference sequence). Trimming removed 0 bases at V and 4 bases at J, with 15 bases between. In DNA form, the CDR3 reads TGTGCCACCAGCAGAGAAGGTGGGGGCCCCATTAATGAAAAACTGTTTTTT. Translated: CATSREGGGPINEKLFF.

The chain combines TRBV30 with TRBJ1-5; no definite D call. CDR3 length equals 13 residues. Germline V gene lookup returns CDR1 GTSNPN and CDR2 SVGIG (reference sequence). The germline V and J ends were trimmed by 5 bases and 4 bases, with 12 bases remaining between them. As DNA, the CDR3 is TGTGCCTGGTCTATAAACCGTAATCAGCCCCAGCATTTT. This sequence encodes CAWSINRNQPQHF.

This clone was seen a single time. The rearrangement uses TRBV4-1 and TRBJ2-5, with 7 bases lining up with TRBD2. Germline V lookup: CDR1 MGHRA, CDR2 YSYEKL. The CDR3 covers 14 residues. V trimming: 4 bases; J trimming: 5 bases; junction bases outside the gene matches: 7. For the CDR3, the DNA is TGCGCCAGCAGCCCTAGGGGAGGGGTGGAGACCCAGTACTTC. Translation gives CASSPRGGVETQYF.

The sample holds a few counts of this clone. This chain links TRBV18 with TRBJ1-1; D unclear. In germline, CDR1 is KGHSH, CDR2 LQKENI. Trimming removed 3 bases at V and 1 base at J, with 12 bases between. CDR3 length equals 15 residues. This chain's CDR3 is CASSPSPSGNTEAFF. Written as DNA, the CDR3 is TGTGCCAGCTCACCTTCGCCCTCGGGGAACACTGAAGCTTTCTTT.

V usage is TRBV11-2 and J usage is TRBJ2-7; 7 nucleotides agree with TRBD2. V gave up 0 bases and J gave up 3 bases; unmatched junction bases: 5. The CDR3 totals 15 residues. Germline V gene sequence: CDR1 SGHAT, CDR2 FQNNGV. The DNA of the CDR3 is TGTGCCAGCAGCTTAGATCGGGGGGAGAGCTACGAGCAGTACGTC. It is translated as CASSLDRGESYEQYV.

J is TRBJ1-5 and V is TRBV5-6; tentatively, D is TRBD1 (5 bases). V shed 4 bases and J shed 2 bases, with 13 bases lying between them. The CDR3 sequence is 15 residues long. Germline CDR1 is SGHDT and CDR2 is YYEEEE. For the CDR3, the DNA is TGTGCCAGCAGCGGCGCGGGGGGACGCAATCAGCCCCAGCATTTT. Translation gives CASSGAGGRNQPQHF.

The chain carries TRBV4-1 and TRBJ1-4; a possible D gene is TRBD1 (6 bases). CDR3 size: 12 residues. Per germline, CDR1 MGHRA and CDR2 YSYEKL. V lost 1 base to trimming and J lost 15 bases, with 12 bases between them. CDR3 coding DNA: TGCGCCAGCAGCCAAGTTGCAGGGGAGTTGTTTTTT. This encodes CASSQVAGELFF.

This chain joins TRBV18 and TRBJ2-2; D is undetermined. The CDR3 consists of 14 residues. In germline, CDR1 is KGHSH, CDR2 LQKENI. Trimming shortened V by 2 bases and J by 4 bases, and 8 bases separated the two germline ends. The CDR3 coding sequence is TGTGCCAGCTCACCATCGGTCGGCACCGGGGAGCTGTTTTTT. Protein: CASSPSVGTGELFF. The entire variable domain, with the rest obtained from reference TRBV18 and TRBJ2-2, is as follows: NAGVMQNPRHLVRRRGQEARLRCSPMKGHSHVYWYRQLPEEGLKFMVYLQKENIIDESGMPKERFSAEFPKEGPSILRIQQVVRGDSAAYFCASSPSVGTGELFFGEGSRLTVL.